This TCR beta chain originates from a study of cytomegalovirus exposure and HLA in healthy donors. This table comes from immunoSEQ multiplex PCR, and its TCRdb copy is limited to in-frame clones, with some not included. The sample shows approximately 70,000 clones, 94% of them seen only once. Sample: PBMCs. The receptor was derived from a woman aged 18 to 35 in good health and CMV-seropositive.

CDR3 protein: CASSARQDLNTEAFF. The CDR3, as DNA: TGTGCCAGCAGCGCCCGACAGGACCTGAACACTGAAGCTTTCTTT. The chain couples TRBV7-9 to TRBJ1-1; perhaps TRBD1 as D (6 bases). Trimming cost V 5 bases and J 0 bases, with 13 bases left between them. Germline-derived CDR1 and CDR2 are SEHNR and FQNEAQ (reference sequence). This CDR3 has 15 amino acids.